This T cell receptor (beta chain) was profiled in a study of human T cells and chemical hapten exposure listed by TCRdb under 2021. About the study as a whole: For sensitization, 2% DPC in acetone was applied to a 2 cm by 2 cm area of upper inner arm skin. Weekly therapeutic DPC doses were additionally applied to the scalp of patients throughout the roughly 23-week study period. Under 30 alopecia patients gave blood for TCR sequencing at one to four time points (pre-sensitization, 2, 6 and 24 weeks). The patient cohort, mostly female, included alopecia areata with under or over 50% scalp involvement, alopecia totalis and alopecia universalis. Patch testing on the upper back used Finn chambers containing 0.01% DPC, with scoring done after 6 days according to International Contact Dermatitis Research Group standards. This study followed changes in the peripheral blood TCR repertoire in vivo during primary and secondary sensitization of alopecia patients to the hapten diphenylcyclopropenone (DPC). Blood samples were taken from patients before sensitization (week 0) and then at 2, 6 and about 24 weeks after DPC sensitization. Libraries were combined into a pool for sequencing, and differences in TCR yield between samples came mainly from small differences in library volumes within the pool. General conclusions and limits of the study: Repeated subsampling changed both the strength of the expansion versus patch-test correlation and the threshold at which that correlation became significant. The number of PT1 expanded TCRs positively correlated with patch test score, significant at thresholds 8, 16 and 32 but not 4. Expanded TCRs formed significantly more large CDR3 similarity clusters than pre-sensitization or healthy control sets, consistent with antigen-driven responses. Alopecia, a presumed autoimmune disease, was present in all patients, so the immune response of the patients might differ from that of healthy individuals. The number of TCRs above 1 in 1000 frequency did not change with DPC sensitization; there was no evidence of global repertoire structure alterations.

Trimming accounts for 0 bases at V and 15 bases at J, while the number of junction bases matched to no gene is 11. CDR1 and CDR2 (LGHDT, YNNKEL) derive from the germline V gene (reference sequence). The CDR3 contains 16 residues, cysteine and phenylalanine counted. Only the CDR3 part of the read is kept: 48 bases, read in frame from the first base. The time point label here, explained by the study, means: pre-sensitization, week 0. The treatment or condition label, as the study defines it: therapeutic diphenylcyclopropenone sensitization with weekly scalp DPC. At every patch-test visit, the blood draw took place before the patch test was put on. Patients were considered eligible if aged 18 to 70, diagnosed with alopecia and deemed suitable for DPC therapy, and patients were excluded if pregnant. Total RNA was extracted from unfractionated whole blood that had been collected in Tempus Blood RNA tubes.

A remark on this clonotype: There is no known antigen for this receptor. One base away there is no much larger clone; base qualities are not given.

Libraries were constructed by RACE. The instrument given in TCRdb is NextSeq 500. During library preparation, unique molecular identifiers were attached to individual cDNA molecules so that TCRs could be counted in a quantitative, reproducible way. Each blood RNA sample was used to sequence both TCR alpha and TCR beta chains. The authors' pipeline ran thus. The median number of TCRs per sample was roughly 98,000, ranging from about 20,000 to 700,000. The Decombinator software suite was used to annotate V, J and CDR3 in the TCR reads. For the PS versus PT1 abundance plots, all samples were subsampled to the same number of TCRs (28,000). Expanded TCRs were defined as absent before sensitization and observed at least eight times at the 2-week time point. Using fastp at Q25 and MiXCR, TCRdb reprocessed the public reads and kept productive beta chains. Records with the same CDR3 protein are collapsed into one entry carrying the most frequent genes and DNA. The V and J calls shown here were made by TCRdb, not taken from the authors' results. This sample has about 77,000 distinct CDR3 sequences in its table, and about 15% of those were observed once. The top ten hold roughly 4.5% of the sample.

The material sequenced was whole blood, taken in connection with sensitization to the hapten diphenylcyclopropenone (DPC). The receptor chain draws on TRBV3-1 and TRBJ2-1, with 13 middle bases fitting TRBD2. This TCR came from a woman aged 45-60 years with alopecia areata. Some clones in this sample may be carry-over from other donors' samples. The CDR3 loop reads CASSQDLVTSGRPLFF. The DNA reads TGTGCCAGCAGCCAAGATCTTGTGACTAGCGGGAGGCCTCTGTTCTTC.